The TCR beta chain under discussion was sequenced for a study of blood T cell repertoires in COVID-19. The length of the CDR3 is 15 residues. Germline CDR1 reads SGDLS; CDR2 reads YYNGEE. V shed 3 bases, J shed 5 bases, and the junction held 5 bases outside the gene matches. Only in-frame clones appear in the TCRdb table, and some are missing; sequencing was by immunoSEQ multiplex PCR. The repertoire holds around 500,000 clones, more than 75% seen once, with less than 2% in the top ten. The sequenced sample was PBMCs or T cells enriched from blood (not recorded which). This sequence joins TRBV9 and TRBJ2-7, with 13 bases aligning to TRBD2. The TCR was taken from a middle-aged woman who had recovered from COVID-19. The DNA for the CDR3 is TGTGCCAGCAGCGGTACTAGCGGGAGGGGAAACGAGCAGTACTTC. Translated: CASSGTSGRGNEQYF.